These T cell receptor beta chains were read from a single sample in a study of blood T cell repertoires in COVID-19. The method was immunoSEQ multiplex PCR; TCRdb's version includes in-frame clones alone and lacks a portion of them. The sample yields more than 450,000 clones, roughly 90% seen once. Sequenced material: PBMCs or T cells enriched from blood (not recorded which). These receptors all come from a woman younger than 30 who had recovered from COVID-19. The CDR3 runs from the conserved cysteine through the conserved F or W. Each record gives: V gene, D gene, clone size, J gene, CDR3 protein, CDR3 DNA. A D gene is named only where the DNA matches it firmly. Clone size, where shown, is once, few, many, or a class for clones that have expanded.

>TRBV7-3|TRBD2|.|TRBJ2-3
CASSSTSGGTTDTQYF
TGTGCCAGCAGCTCTACTAGCGGGGGCACCACAGATACGCAGTATTTT
>TRBV19|.|.|TRBJ1-6
CASSSGGGGWNSPLHF
TGTGCCAGTAGTAGTGGCGGGGGGGGCTGGAATTCACCCCTCCACTTT
>TRBV4-1|TRBD2|.|TRBJ2-7
CASSHGRGLAGGIYEQYF
TGCGCCAGCAGCCACGGTAGGGGACTAGCGGGGGGGATCTACGAGCAGTACTTC
>TRBV28|.|.|TRBJ1-6
CASSLQGHNSPLHF
TGTGCCAGCAGTTTACAGGGGCATAATTCACCCCTCCACTTT
>TRBV5-1|.|.|TRBJ1-1
CASSQKEQGNTEAFF
TGCGCCAGCAGCCAGAAAGAACAGGGAAACACTGAAGCTTTCTTT
>TRBV7-9|.|.|TRBJ2-1
CASTPLTRNHEQFF
TGTGCCAGCACCCCACTGACTAGGAATCATGAGCAGTTCTTC
>TRBV2|.|.|TRBJ1-5
CASRGDSNQPQHF
TGTGCCAGCCGGGGAGATAGCAATCAGCCCCAGCATTTT
>TRBV2|.|.|TRBJ2-6
CASSDKSPGANVLTF
TGTGCCAGTTCGGACAAATCTCCTGGGGCCAACGTCCTGACTTTC
>TRBV7-9|TRBD2|.|TRBJ2-3
CATFRLAGGTDTQYF
TGTGCCACCTTTAGACTAGCGGGGGGAACAGATACGCAGTATTTT
>TRBV6-5|.|few|TRBJ1-6
CASTGLNNSPLHF
TGTGCCAGCACGGGACTTAACAATTCACCCCTCCACTTT